This TCR beta chain was sequenced for a study of cytomegalovirus exposure and HLA in healthy donors. The CDR3 length is 13 residues. Germline CDR1 is MGHRA and CDR2 is YSYEKL. With 1 base removed from V and 4 bases from J, the gap between germline ends came to 5 bases. The PCR contained 60 Vbeta and 13 Jbeta primers. TCRdb's copy holds only in-frame clones and misses some; the assay was immunoSEQ multiplex PCR. This sample's clone table lists about 200,000 clones. Sequenced input: PBMCs. This clonotype originated in a girl aged 2 to 9 in good health and CMV-seropositive. V gene TRBV4-1 combines with J gene TRBJ1-5; unclear D gene. CDR3: CASSQALNQPQHF. The CDR3 DNA follows: TGCGCCAGCAGCCAAGCCCTGAATCAGCCCCAGCATTTT.